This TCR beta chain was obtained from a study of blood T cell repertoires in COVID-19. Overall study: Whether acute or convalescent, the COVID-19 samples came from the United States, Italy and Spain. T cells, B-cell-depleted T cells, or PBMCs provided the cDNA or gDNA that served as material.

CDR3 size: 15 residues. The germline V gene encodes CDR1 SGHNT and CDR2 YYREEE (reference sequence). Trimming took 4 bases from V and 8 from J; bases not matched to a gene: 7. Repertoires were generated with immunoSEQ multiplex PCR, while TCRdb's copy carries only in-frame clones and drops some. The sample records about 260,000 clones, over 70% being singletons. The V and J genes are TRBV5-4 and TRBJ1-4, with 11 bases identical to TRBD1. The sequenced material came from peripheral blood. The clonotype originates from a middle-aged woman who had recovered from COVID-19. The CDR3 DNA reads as TGTGCCAGCAGCGCGGACAGGGGGCTAAGGGAAAAACTGTTTTTT. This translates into CASSADRGLREKLFF.